The 23 T cell receptor beta chains presented below share a single source sample, sequenced in a study of response to subunit inactivated influenza vaccine. TCRdb reprocessed the RT-PCR reads via MiXCR and lists one record per CDR3 protein. The sample comprises fewer than 750,000 distinct CDR3 sequences, around 15% of which are singletons, and roughly 11% rests with the top ten. Material: PBMCs from blood, obtained 12 days after vaccination. Receptors were obtained from a man in his fifties who received an inactivated influenza vaccine.

This clonotype has more than one count but fewer than ten. This sequence joins TRBV5-6 and TRBJ1-5, with 8 nucleotides matching TRBD1. The CDR3 is 15 residues long. CDR1 is SGHDT, CDR2 YYEEEE, per germline. The V gene end was trimmed by 3 bases and the J gene end by 6 bases; junction bases not matched to a gene: 8. In nucleotides, the CDR3 is TGTGCCAGCAGCTACGACGGGGGACAGGCTCAGCCCCAGCATTTT. Its protein product is CASSYDGGQAQPQHF. The full variable domain, in which reference TRBV5-6 and TRBJ1-5 provide the parts outside the CDR3, is DAGVTQSPTHLIKTRGQQVTLRCSPKSGHDTVSWYQQALGQGPQFIFQYYEEEERQRGNFPDRFSGHQFPNYSSELNVNALLLGDSALYLCASSYDGGQAQPQHFGDGTRLSIL.

In this sample, this clonotype turned up a few times. The gene calls are TRBV6-1 and TRBJ2-7, with a possible D match to TRBD1 (5 bases). CDR3 length equals 12 residues. Trimming shortened V by 3 bases and J by 4 bases, and 7 bases separated the two germline ends. Germline V lookup: CDR1 MNHNS, CDR2 SASEGT. In nucleotides, the CDR3 is TGTGCCAGCAGTGATCGACAGTACGAGCAGTACTTC. It encodes CASSDRQYEQYF.

With regard to this clonotype: An end of the junction differs from the germline gene, which may be a read error. The chain recombines TRBV7-2 with TRBJ2-7, with D maybe TRBD2 (5 bases). This CDR3 region has 14 residues. From germline, CDR1 is SGHTA and CDR2 FQGNSA. CDR3 sequence: CASSFGLGSYKQYF. The CDR3 nucleotides are TGTGCCAGCAGCTTTGGACTCGGATCCTACAAGCAGTACTTC.

This clonotype turned up a few times. The J gene is TRBJ2-1, the V gene TRBV3-1; possibly TRBD1 for D (6 bases). The V gene's germline CDR1 is LGHDT and CDR2 YNNKEL (reference sequence). CDR3 length: 17 residues. V was pared by 0 bases and J by 2 bases, with 14 bases between. CDR3 DNA sequence: TGTGCCAGCAGCCAAGAACGGGCCAGGGGTGCCTACAATGAGCAGTTCTTC. This encodes CASSQERARGAYNEQFF.

This clonotype has a count of ten or more. The chain uses TRBV20-1 and TRBJ2-7; 9 bases are a match to TRBD2. Trimming removed 1 base from V and 1 base from J; junction bases left unmatched: 5. Looked up from germline, CDR1 is DFQATT and CDR2 is SNEGSKA (reference sequence). This CDR3 has 15 amino acids. CDR3 loop: CSARGSLAGSYEQYF. In nucleotides, the CDR3 is TGCAGTGCTAGAGGCAGCCTAGCGGGGTCCTACGAGCAGTACTTC.

This chain uses TRBV7-2 with TRBJ2-5, with D uncertain. The V and J ends lost 0 bases and 2 bases respectively, with 7 bases between them. Germline-derived CDR1 and CDR2 are SGHTA and FQGNSA. The CDR3 is made up of 14 amino acids. The CDR3 reads CASSLAFGQETQYF. Written as DNA, the CDR3 is TGTGCCAGCAGCTTAGCATTCGGACAAGAGACCCAGTACTTC.

This clonotype occurred a few times. V is TRBV20-1 and J is TRBJ2-4, with a possible D match to TRBD2 (5 bases). The CDR3 sequence is 13 residues long. With 3 bases removed from V and 7 bases from J, the gap between germline ends came to 13 bases. Germline CDR1 and CDR2: DFQATT and SNEGSKA (reference sequence). CDR3 protein: CSASLGEANIQYF. The CDR3, as DNA: TGCAGTGCTAGCCTGGGAGAGGCGAACATTCAGTACTTC.

V is TRBV20-1 and J is TRBJ1-5; D is uncertain. With 6 bases removed from V and 7 bases from J, the gap between germline ends came to 22 bases. Germline V CDR1 and CDR2: DFQATT, SNEGSKA (reference sequence). The CDR3 length is 15 residues. CDR3 loop: CSAAQPSGSGQPQHF. The DNA of the CDR3 is TGCAGTGCCGCACAACCGAGCGGGAGCGGCCAGCCCCAGCATTTT.

V and J are TRBV5-1 and TRBJ1-4; no clear D. The CDR3 has 12 residues. Germline-derived CDR1 and CDR2 are SGHRS and YFSETQ. V was pared by 9 bases and J by 17 bases, with 23 bases between. The CDR3 coding sequence is TGCGCCAACTCCGCATCGGGCCGCCGAAGATTTTTT. Its translation is CANSASGRRRFF.

The chain couples TRBV12-3 or TRBV12-4 to TRBJ1-1; D not certain. V lost 5 bases to trimming and J lost 6 bases, with 7 bases between them. The CDR3 is 11 residues long. CDR3 residues: CASSERAEAFF. The CDR3 coding sequence is TGTGCCAGCAGTGAAAGGGCTGAAGCTTTCTTT.

The V call is TRBV5-1, the J call TRBJ2-5; no clear D. Looked up from germline, CDR1 is SGHRS and CDR2 is YFSETQ. V dropped 3 bases and J dropped 4 bases, with 10 bases sitting between them. This CDR3 is 13 amino acids long. The CDR3 is CASSSPSAETQYF. In nucleotides, the CDR3 is TGCGCCAGCAGCTCGCCCTCGGCAGAGACCCAGTACTTC. Variable domain in full (rest from reference TRBV5-1 and TRBJ2-5): KAGVTQTPRYLIKTRGQQVTLSCSPISGHRSVSWYQQTPGQGLQFLFEYFSETQRNKGNFPGRFSGRQFSNSRSEMNVSTLELGDSALYLCASSSPSAETQYFGPGTRLLVL.

There are a few counts of this clonotype. The rearrangement uses TRBV5-1 and TRBJ2-3, with 7 bases that match TRBD2. Looked up from germline, CDR1 is SGHRS and CDR2 is YFSETQ. This CDR3 has 17 residues. V was clipped by 0 bases and J by 0 bases; unmatched bases: 7. Here the CDR3 reads CASSLVASGTSTDTQYF. DNA of the CDR3: TGCGCCAGCAGCTTGGTGGCTAGCGGAACTAGCACAGATACGCAGTATTTT.

This clonotype was counted a few times. The chain carries TRBV7-9 and TRBJ1-2, with unresolved D. Trimming pared 3 bases from V and 8 bases from J, leaving 16 bases between. In germline, CDR1 is SEHNR, CDR2 FQNEAQ (reference sequence). CDR3 size: 14 residues. In nucleotides, the CDR3 is TGTGCCAGCAGCTTGGGCCAACACGATATCGGCTACACCTTC. Translation gives CASSLGQHDIGYTF. Complete variable domain (other parts from reference TRBV7-9 and TRBJ1-2): DTGVSQNPRHKITKRGQNVTFRCDPISEHNRLYWYRQTLGQGPEFLTYFQNEAQLEKSRLLSDRFSAERPKGSFSTLEIQRTEQGDSAMYLCASSLGQHDIGYTFGSGTRLTVV.

The chain is built from TRBV5-1 and TRBJ2-2; 8 bases are a match to TRBD2. The germline gives CDR1 SGHRS, CDR2 YFSETQ. The CDR3 contains 15 residues. Losses at the gene ends were 3 bases for V and 3 bases for J; bases not matched to a gene: 4. The CDR3 coding sequence is TGCGCCAGCAGCTCGGGACTAGTTGACACCGGGGAGCTGTTTTTT. Translation: CASSSGLVDTGELFF.

The gene calls are TRBV7-3 and TRBJ2-7, with no clear D. CDR1 and CDR2 (germline): SGHTA, FQGTGA. This CDR3 is built from 14 residues. V was cut by 1 base and J by 0 bases, with 7 bases left in between. CDR3 in DNA: TGTGCCAGCAGCTTAAACCCAAACTCCTACGAGCAGTACTTC. Translation gives CASSLNPNSYEQYF.

The rearrangement joins TRBV6-1 to TRBJ2-7, with 9 bases that match TRBD1. With V trimmed by 7 bases and J by 8 bases, 12 bases remained unmatched. Germline CDR1 MNHNS, CDR2 SASEGT. The CDR3 extends over 14 amino acids. The CDR3 nucleotides are TGTGCCAGCACCCCGGGACAGGGTATTAATCAGCAGTACTTC. Its translation: CASTPGQGINQQYF.

In its sample, this clonotype was seen a few times. V usage is TRBV5-1 and J usage is TRBJ2-1, with D possibly matching TRBD2 (5 bases). Trimming took off 4 bases at V and 4 bases at J, with 12 bases between the two ends. CDR1 is SGHRS, CDR2 YFSETQ, per germline. The CDR3 sequence is 14 residues long. This CDR3 reads CASSAETSYNEQFF. The CDR3 region has the DNA TGCGCCAGCAGCGCCGAAACTAGTTACAATGAGCAGTTCTTC.

This sequence joins TRBV25-1 and TRBJ2-6; possibly TRBD1 or TRBD2 for D (5 bases each). The CDR3 is 20 amino acids. V lost 4 bases to trimming and J lost 0 bases, with 22 bases between them. Germline V gene data show CDR1 as MGHDK and CDR2 as SYGVNS. The CDR3 is CASSGSKTGPSYSGANVLTF. The CDR3 nucleotides read TGTGCCAGCAGTGGCTCCAAGACGGGGCCCTCTTACTCTGGGGCCAACGTCCTGACTTTC.

The rearrangement links TRBV11-2 to TRBJ1-3, with a possible D match to TRBD1 (6 bases). Germline lookup yields CDR1 SGHAT and CDR2 FQNNGV. The CDR3 contains 14 residues. V lost 5 bases and J lost 4, with 12 bases in between. CDR3 in DNA: TGTGCCAGCAGCCAAACAGGGTCCGGAAACACCATATATTTT. Residues: CASSQTGSGNTIYF.

This clonotype was seen a handful of times. The gene calls are TRBV6-5 and TRBJ1-1, with 9 positions matching TRBD1. Unmatched junction bases numbered 7, after V lost 2 bases and J lost 3 bases. Per germline, CDR1 MNHEY and CDR2 SVGAGI. The CDR3 sequence is 16 residues long. The CDR3 bases are TGTGCCAGCAGTTACCGGACAGGGGATGGGTACACTGAAGCTTTCTTT. Amino acids: CASSYRTGDGYTEAFF.

This chain links TRBV10-3 with TRBJ2-5; 7 nucleotides line up with TRBD1. This CDR3 is 14 amino acids long. V lost 3 bases and J lost 5; bases outside the gene matches: 6. CDR1 is ENHRY and CDR2 is SYGVKD in the germline V gene. The CDR3 sequence is CAISDSGQRETQYF. DNA for the CDR3: TGTGCCATCAGTGACTCGGGACAGCGGGAGACCCAGTACTTC.

This CDR3 reads CSVRTAGETQYF. CDR3 in DNA: TGCAGCGTACGGACTGCCGGGGAGACCCAGTACTTC. The rearrangement joins TRBV29-1 to TRBJ2-5, with a weak D call TRBD2 (5 bases). There are 12 residues in the CDR3. CDR1 is SQVTM and CDR2 is ANQGSEA in the germline V gene. Trimming cost V 6 bases and J 5 bases, with 13 bases left between them.

The J gene is TRBJ1-4, the V gene TRBV28; no reliable D call. This CDR3 spans 12 amino acids. Trimming shortened V by 6 bases and J by 8 bases, and 10 bases separated the two germline ends. The germline V gene has CDR1 MDHEN and CDR2 SYDVKM. As DNA, the CDR3 is TGTGCCAGCAGACCGGGAAAGGAAAAACTGTTTTTT. Translated, it gives CASRPGKEKLFF.